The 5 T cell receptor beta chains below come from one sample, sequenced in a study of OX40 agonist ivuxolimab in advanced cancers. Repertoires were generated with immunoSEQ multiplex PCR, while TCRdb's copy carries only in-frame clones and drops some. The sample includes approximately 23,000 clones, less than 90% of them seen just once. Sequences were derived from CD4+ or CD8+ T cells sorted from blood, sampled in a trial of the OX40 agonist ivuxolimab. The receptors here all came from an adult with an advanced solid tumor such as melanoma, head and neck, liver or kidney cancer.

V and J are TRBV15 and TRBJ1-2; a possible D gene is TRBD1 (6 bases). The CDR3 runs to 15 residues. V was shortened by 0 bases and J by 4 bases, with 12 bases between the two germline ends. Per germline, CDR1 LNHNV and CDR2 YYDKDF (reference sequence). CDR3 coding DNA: TGTGCCACCAGCAGAGATCGGCAGGGGACCTATGGCTACACCTTC. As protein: CATSRDRQGTYGYTF.

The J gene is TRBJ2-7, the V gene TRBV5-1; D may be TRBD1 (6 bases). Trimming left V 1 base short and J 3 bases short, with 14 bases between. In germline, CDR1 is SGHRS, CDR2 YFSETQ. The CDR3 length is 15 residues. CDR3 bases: TGCGCCAGCAGCTTGTTGCCGGGACATAACTACGAGCAGTACTTC. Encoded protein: CASSLLPGHNYEQYF.

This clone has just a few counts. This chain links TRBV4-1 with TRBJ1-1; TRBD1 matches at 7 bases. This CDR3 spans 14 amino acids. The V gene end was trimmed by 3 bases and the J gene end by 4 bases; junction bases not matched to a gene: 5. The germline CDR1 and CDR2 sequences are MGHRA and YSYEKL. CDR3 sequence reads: CASSHYRGSTEAFF. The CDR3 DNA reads TGCGCCAGCAGCCATTACAGGGGCAGCACTGAAGCTTTCTTT.

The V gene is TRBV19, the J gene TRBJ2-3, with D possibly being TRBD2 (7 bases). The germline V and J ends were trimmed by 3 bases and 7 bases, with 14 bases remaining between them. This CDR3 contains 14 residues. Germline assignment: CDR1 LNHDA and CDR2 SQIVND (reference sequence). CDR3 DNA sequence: TGTGCCAGTAGTATTCGGGGGGCGCCTTATACGCAGTATTTT. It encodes CASSIRGAPYTQYF.

The CDR3 here is CASSLGVTYEQYF. DNA of the CDR3: TGTGCCAGCAGTTTAGGCGTAACCTACGAGCAGTACTTC. J is TRBJ2-7 and V is TRBV27; D not certain. V lost 2 bases, J lost 2 bases, and 7 bases lay in between. The germline V gene encodes CDR1 MNHEY and CDR2 SMNVEV (reference sequence). CDR3 size: 13 residues.